A single sample is the source of the 14 T cell receptor beta chains below, sequenced in a study of cytomegalovirus exposure and HLA in healthy donors (dated by TCRdb to 2016 to 2017). Library preparation employed the immunoSEQ multiplex PCR assay. For the multiplex PCR, a mixture combining 60 forward primers for TCR Vbeta segments and 13 reverse primers for TCR Jbeta segments was used. The clones in this table, taken by TCRdb from immuneACCESS, are in-frame only. Not every clone is retained; where verified, under half of the shortfall comes from an unresolved V gene, and the cause of the rest is unknown. The sample table shows about 190,000 clones, and roughly 80% are seen once. The ten largest clonotypes hold over 2% of the sample. Sequences were obtained from PBMCs. All receptors come from a woman in her twenties or thirties in good health and CMV-seropositive.

This clone was detected a few times. The CDR3 spells CASSHQGQGDEQYF. DNA for the CDR3: TGTGCCAGCAGCCACCAGGGACAGGGGGACGAGCAGTACTTC. The chain recombines TRBV7-9 with TRBJ2-7; 11 bases are a match to TRBD1. CDR1 is SEHNR and CDR2 is FQNEAQ in the germline V gene (reference sequence). The CDR3 is made up of 14 amino acids. V shed 5 bases, J shed 5 bases, and the junction held 5 bases outside the gene matches.

The chain employs TRBV5-1 and TRBJ1-3; 7 nucleotides line up with TRBD1. V dropped 0 bases and J dropped 3; count of bases not matched to a gene: 6. The germline gives CDR1 SGHRS, CDR2 YFSETQ. The CDR3 is made up of 16 amino acids. This CDR3 is CASSLGRRGSGNTIYF. CDR3 in DNA: TGCGCCAGCAGCTTGGGCCGCAGGGGGAGTGGAAACACCATATATTTT.

The rearrangement uses TRBV5-1 and TRBJ1-4, with D perhaps matching TRBD1 (5 bases). Germline V CDR1 and CDR2: SGHRS, YFSETQ. With 4 bases removed from V and 8 bases from J, the gap between germline ends came to 24 bases. The CDR3 contains 17 residues. CDR3 bases: TGCGCCAGCAGCCCCGGATGGCGGGGGACGGTCGAAGAAAAACTGTTTTTT. This sequence encodes CASSPGWRGTVEEKLFF.

This clone was seen only a few times. The V call is TRBV18, the J call TRBJ1-1; possible D gene TRBD1, 5 bases. The CDR3 runs 15 residues. Per the germline V gene, CDR1 is KGHSH and CDR2 is LQKENI. V lost 0 bases and J lost 4, with 12 bases in between. This CDR3 is CASSPPSRGGTEAFF. Written as DNA, the CDR3 is TGTGCCAGCTCACCACCGTCTAGGGGAGGCACTGAAGCTTTCTTT.

V is TRBV7-9 and J is TRBJ2-1, with 8 bases matching TRBD2. The trim removed 3 bases at V and 6 bases at J, leaving 4 bases unmatched. This CDR3 spans 14 amino acids. The germline V gene has CDR1 SEHNR and CDR2 FQNEAQ (reference sequence). The CDR3 loop reads CASSFKTSVNEQFF. CDR3 bases: TGTGCCAGCAGCTTTAAGACTAGCGTCAATGAGCAGTTCTTC. Full variable domain (missing parts from reference TRBV7-9 and TRBJ2-1): DTGVSQNPRHKITKRGQNVTFRCDPISEHNRLYWYRQTLGQGPEFLTYFQNEAQLEKSRLLSDRFSAERPKGSFSTLEIQRTEQGDSAMYLCASSFKTSVNEQFFGPGTRLTVL.

The V call is TRBV5-6, the J call TRBJ1-4; TRBD1 agrees at 7 bases. J gave up 7 bases and V 8 bases, and 8 bases lay outside the gene matches. Germline V CDR1 and CDR2: SGHDT, YYEEEE. The CDR3 runs 13 residues. In DNA form, the CDR3 reads TGTGCCAGTTCGACAGGGTGGGGTGAAAAACTGTTTTTT. Translated, it gives CASSTGWGEKLFF.

The J gene is TRBJ2-1, the V gene TRBV6-5; TRBD2 matches 15 bases. The germline V gene has CDR1 MNHEY and CDR2 SVGAGI. This CDR3 comprises 15 residues. V was clipped by 5 bases and J by 7 bases; unmatched bases: 3. The CDR3 reads CASSRTSGGANEQFF. As DNA, the CDR3 is TGTGCCAGCAGTCGGACTAGCGGGGGGGCGAATGAGCAGTTCTTC.

The rearrangement uses TRBV9 and TRBJ1-1, with 7 nucleotides matching TRBD1. J gave up 4 bases and V 0 bases, and 12 bases lay outside the gene matches. Germline V gives CDR1 SGDLS, CDR2 YYNGEE. The CDR3 spans 17 residues. In DNA, the CDR3 is TGTGCCAGCAGCGTAGCTCCCGGACAGGCGACGGGCACTGAAGCTTTCTTT. Residues: CASSVAPGQATGTEAFF.

The CDR3 loop is CASSELGPLAGFSYEQYF. In DNA form, the CDR3 reads TGTGCCAGCAGTGAATTGGGGCCACTAGCGGGGTTTTCCTACGAGCAGTACTTC. The V call is TRBV6-1, the J call TRBJ2-5, with 10 bases identical to TRBD2. The J call is doubtful: the DNA matches TRBJ2-7 better. The germline V gene has CDR1 MNHNS and CDR2 SASEGT. CDR3 length: 18 residues.

The chain is built from TRBV7-3 and TRBJ2-3; 7 positions match TRBD2. This CDR3 is 15 amino acids long. V shed 5 bases, J shed 5 bases, and the junction held 10 bases outside the gene matches. CDR1 and CDR2 from the germline V gene are SGHTA and FQGTGA. The CDR3 DNA is TGTGCCAGCAGCGTTTCGGGGGGTCGGGTAGATACGCAGTATTTT. Its protein product is CASSVSGGRVDTQYF. Full variable domain (remainder filled in from reference TRBV7-3 and TRBJ2-3): GAGVSQTPSNKVTEKGKYVELRCDPISGHTALYWYRQSLGQGPEFLIYFQGTGAADDSGLPNDRFFAVRPEGSVSTLKIQRTERGDSAVYLCASSVSGGRVDTQYFGPGTRLTVL.

The chain combines TRBV7-2 with TRBJ2-1, with 11 bases aligning to TRBD2. Germline lookup yields CDR1 SGHTA and CDR2 FQGNSA. The CDR3 consists of 14 residues. Trimming took 4 bases from V and 15 from J; bases not matched to a gene: 11. CDR3 sequence reads: CASSYPIAGGPSFF. CDR3 coding DNA: TGTGCCAGCAGCTACCCTATAGCGGGAGGGCCTTCGTTCTTC.

The chain employs TRBV5-1 and TRBJ1-2, with a possible D match to TRBD1 (5 bases). CDR3 size: 15 residues. With 2 bases removed from V and 3 bases from J, the gap between germline ends came to 14 bases. CDR1 and CDR2 from the germline V gene are SGHRS and YFSETQ. CDR3 DNA: TGCGCCAGCAGCTTCATGGAAGGGGCCGACTATGGCTACACCTTC. This codes for CASSFMEGADYGYTF.

This clone occurred a few times. V usage is TRBV25-1 and J usage is TRBJ2-7; D may be TRBD1 (6 bases). The CDR3 has 15 residues. V was cut by 2 bases and J by 2 bases, with 13 bases left in between. Germline assignment: CDR1 MGHDK and CDR2 SYGVNS. This CDR3 reads CASSEPTGPTYEQYF. CDR3 coding DNA: TGTGCCAGCAGTGAACCGACAGGTCCCACCTACGAGCAGTACTTC.

The chain has TRBV7-2 and TRBJ2-5, with 7 bases aligning to TRBD2. This CDR3 has 15 residues. Germline V gene sequence: CDR1 SGHTA, CDR2 FQGNSA. Trimming at V came to 5 bases and at J to 7 bases, leaving 13 bases not matched to a gene. CDR3 coding DNA: TGTGCCAGCAGCCTGCGGCGTGGGGGGGAGCGGACCCAGTACTTC. Translating it yields CASSLRRGGERTQYF.